The 15 T cell receptor beta chains in this list originate from one sample, sequenced in a study of CD8 T cells in Susac syndrome. With random hexamers, 0.5 to 1 ug RNA was reverse transcribed. A single record per CDR3 protein comes from TCRdb applying MiXCR to the immunoSEQ multiplex PCR reads. The sample gives some 130,000 distinct CDR3 sequences, roughly 94% of which show up once; more than 0.15% is in the top ten. Sequenced sample: CD8+ T cells from PBMCs. These receptors all come from a human donor with Susac syndrome.

This CDR3 is CASSRGGVRETQYF. In nucleotides, the CDR3 is TGTGCCAGCAGCCGCGGGGGCGTAAGAGAGACCCAGTACTTC. The chain uses TRBV28 and TRBJ2-5, with D perhaps matching TRBD2 (7 bases). The germline V gene encodes CDR1 MDHEN and CDR2 SYDVKM. The CDR3 length is 14 residues. V gave up 6 bases and J gave up 4 bases, with 15 bases separating them.

V usage is TRBV5-1 and J usage is TRBJ1-2, with 10 bases matching TRBD1. Germline V gives CDR1 SGHRS, CDR2 YFSETQ. The CDR3 length is 14 residues. Trimming at V came to 5 bases and at J to 8 bases, leaving 9 bases not matched to a gene. CDR3 residues: CASSYDRGHRGYTF. In DNA, the CDR3 is TGCGCCAGCAGTTACGACAGGGGGCATCGAGGCTACACCTTC. Looking up the rest from reference TRBV5-1 and TRBJ1-2 gives the full variable domain: KAGVTQTPRYLIKTRGQQVTLSCSPISGHRSVSWYQQTPGQGLQFLFEYFSETQRNKGNFPGRFSGRQFSNSRSEMNVSTLELGDSALYLCASSYDRGHRGYTFGSGTRLTVV.

This chain uses TRBV5-1 with TRBJ2-1; 9 bases fit TRBD1. V gave up 4 bases and J gave up 7 bases; unmatched junction bases: 6. This CDR3 has 14 residues. Germline lookup yields CDR1 SGHRS and CDR2 YFSETQ. The CDR3 sequence is CASSLSGTGNEQFF. CDR3 nucleotide sequence: TGCGCCAGCAGCCTCTCTGGGACAGGGAATGAGCAGTTCTTC.

This clonotype has only one observation. This chain links TRBV12-3 or TRBV12-4 with TRBJ1-4; 7 bases fit TRBD1. This CDR3 contains 14 residues. The V gene end was trimmed by 4 bases and the J gene end by 6 bases; junction bases not matched to a gene: 5. CDR3 in DNA: TGTGCCAGCAGTTACGACAGGGAAGATGAAAAACTGTTTTTT. Amino acid sequence: CASSYDREDEKLFF.

The gene calls are TRBV2 and TRBJ2-5; no firm D call. Germline V gene data show CDR1 as SNHLY and CDR2 as FYNNEI. The CDR3 runs 13 residues. Trimming stripped 2 bases from V and 1 base from J, with 5 bases between. CDR3 sequence reads: CASSETVQETQYF. For the CDR3, the DNA is TGTGCCAGCAGTGAAACGGTCCAAGAGACCCAGTACTTC.

In DNA, the CDR3 is TGCGCCAGCAGCCAAGACTGTAGAGGGAAGAACACCGGGGAGCTGTTTTTT. It encodes CASSQDCRGKNTGELFF. The V and J genes are TRBV4-1 and TRBJ2-2; D possibly corresponds to TRBD2 (5 bases). Germline CDR1 reads MGHRA; CDR2 reads YSYEKL. The germline V and J ends were trimmed by 0 bases and 1 base, with 12 bases remaining between them. The CDR3 runs to 17 residues.

This clonotype was seen a single time. The J gene is TRBJ2-1, the V gene TRBV13, with D hard to call. Germline CDR1 reads PRHDT; CDR2 reads FYEKMQ (reference sequence). Trimming stripped 1 base from V and 8 bases from J, with 9 bases between. This CDR3 has 13 residues. DNA for the CDR3: TGTGCCAGCAGCTTAGCACCTTCGGATGAGCAGTTCTTC. This encodes CASSLAPSDEQFF. The complete variable domain, with remaining parts taken from reference TRBV13 and TRBJ2-1, reads AAGVIQSPRHLIKEKRETATLKCYPIPRHDTVYWYQQGPGQDPQFLISFYEKMQSDKGSIPDRFSAQQFSDYHSELNMSSLELGDSALYFCASSLAPSDEQFFGPGTRLTVL.

This chain joins TRBV7-9 and TRBJ1-2; D remains ambiguous. There are 14 residues in the CDR3. Trimming removed 1 base at V and 1 base at J, with 7 bases between. The germline V gene encodes CDR1 SEHNR and CDR2 FQNEAQ (reference sequence). The CDR3, as DNA: TGTGCCAGCAGCTTAGTTCAGGATAACTATGGCTACACCTTC. Encoded protein: CASSLVQDNYGYTF.

The chain joins TRBV25-1 to TRBJ1-1; D is uncertain. This CDR3 comprises 12 residues. Germline CDR1 reads MGHDK; CDR2 reads SYGVNS. Trimming shortened V by 6 bases and J by 1 base, and 6 bases separated the two germline ends. Here the CDR3 reads CASRASNTEAFF. The DNA of the CDR3 is TGTGCCAGCAGGGCCTCGAACACTGAAGCTTTCTTT.

The chain carries TRBV4-1 and TRBJ1-4; D remains unclear. V lost 4 bases to trimming and J lost 7 bases, with 13 bases between them. The CDR3 has 14 amino acids. The V gene's germline CDR1 is MGHRA and CDR2 YSYEKL. CDR3 DNA: TGCGCCAGCAGCCCCTGGGGAGAAAGTGAAAAACTGTTTTTT. This gives the protein CASSPWGESEKLFF.

The V call is TRBV11-3, the J call TRBJ1-2; TRBD1 might be the D (5 bases). Germline CDR1 reads SGHNT; CDR2 reads YENEEA. The CDR3 consists of 15 residues. The V end lost 5 bases, the J end lost 6 bases, and 19 bases lay between the germline ends. CDR3 sequence: CASSDRDLALDGYTF. The CDR3 DNA reads as TGTGCCAGCAGCGACCGGGACCTGGCCTTAGATGGCTACACCTTC.

The V call is TRBV6-1, the J call TRBJ1-1; D ambiguous. Trimming removed 8 bases from V and 1 base from J, with 5 bases in between. The CDR3 loop spans 11 amino acids. The germline V gene encodes CDR1 MNHNS and CDR2 SASEGT. CDR3 in DNA: TGTGCCAGCGAGGAGAACACTGAAGCTTTCTTT. It specifies CASEENTEAFF.

V and J are TRBV2 and TRBJ2-2; D uncertain. V dropped 9 bases and J dropped 0 bases, with 11 bases sitting between them. The CDR3 consists of 14 residues. The V gene's germline CDR1 is SNHLY and CDR2 FYNNEI. CDR3 DNA: TGTGCCAGGAGACAATACGCGAACACCGGGGAGCTGTTTTTT. The encoded protein is CARRQYANTGELFF.

The chain links TRBV4-1 to TRBJ2-1, with D unresolved. Germline V lookup: CDR1 MGHRA, CDR2 YSYEKL. This CDR3 has 16 amino acids. V lost 0 bases to trimming and J lost 0 bases, with 9 bases between them. CDR3 bases: TGCGCCAGCAGCCAAGATCCGGCGAGCTCCTACAATGAGCAGTTCTTC. It codes for CASSQDPASSYNEQFF.

This chain joins TRBV7-3 and TRBJ2-1; no firm D call. The CDR3 has 13 residues. The V end lost 5 bases, the J end lost 10 bases, and 15 bases lay between the germline ends. Germline lookup yields CDR1 SGHTA and CDR2 FQGTGA. CDR3 nucleotides: TGTGCCAGCAGCCAGCCAGGAGCCCGGGAGCAGTTCTTC. Translating it yields CASSQPGAREQFF.